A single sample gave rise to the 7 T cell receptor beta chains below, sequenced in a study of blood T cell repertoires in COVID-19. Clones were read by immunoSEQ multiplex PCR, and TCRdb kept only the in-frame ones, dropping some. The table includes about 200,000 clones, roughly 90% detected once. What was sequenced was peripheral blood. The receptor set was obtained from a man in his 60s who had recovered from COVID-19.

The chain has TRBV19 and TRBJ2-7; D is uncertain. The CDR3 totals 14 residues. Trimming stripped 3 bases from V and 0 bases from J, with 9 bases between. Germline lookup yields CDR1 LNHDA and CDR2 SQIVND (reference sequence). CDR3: CASSISRSSYEQYF. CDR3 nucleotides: TGTGCCAGTAGTATTTCTAGAAGCTCCTACGAGCAGTACTTC.

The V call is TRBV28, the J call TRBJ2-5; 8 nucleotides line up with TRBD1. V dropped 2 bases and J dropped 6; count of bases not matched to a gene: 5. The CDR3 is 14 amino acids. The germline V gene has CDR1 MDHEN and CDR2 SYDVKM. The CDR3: CASSLTGQGKTQYF. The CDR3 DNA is TGTGCCAGCAGTTTAACCGGACAGGGAAAGACCCAGTACTTC.

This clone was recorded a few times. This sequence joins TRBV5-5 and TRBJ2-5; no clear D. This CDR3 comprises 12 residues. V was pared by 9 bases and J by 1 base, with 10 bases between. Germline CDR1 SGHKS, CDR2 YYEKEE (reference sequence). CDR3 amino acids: CATSGFQETQYF. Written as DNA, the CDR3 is TGTGCCACCTCAGGATTCCAAGAGACCCAGTACTTC.

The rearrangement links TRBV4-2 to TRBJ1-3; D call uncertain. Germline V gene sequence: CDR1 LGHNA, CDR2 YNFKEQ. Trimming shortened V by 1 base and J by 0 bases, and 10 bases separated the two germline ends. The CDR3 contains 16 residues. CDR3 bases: TGTGCCAGCAGCCAAGCCACTGCTGCCTCTGGAAACACCATATATTTT. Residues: CASSQATAASGNTIYF.

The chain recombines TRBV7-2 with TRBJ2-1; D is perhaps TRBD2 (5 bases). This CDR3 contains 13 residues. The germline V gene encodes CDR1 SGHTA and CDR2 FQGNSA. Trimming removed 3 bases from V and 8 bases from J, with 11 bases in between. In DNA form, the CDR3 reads TGTGCCAGCAGCTTCGAAAGGCGGGATGAGCAGTTCTTC. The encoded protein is CASSFERRDEQFF. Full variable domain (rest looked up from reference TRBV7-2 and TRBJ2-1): GAGVSQSPSNKVTEKGKDVELRCDPISGHTALYWYRQSLGQGLEFLIYFQGNSAPDKSGLPSDRFSAERTGGSVSTLTIQRTQQEDSAVYLCASSFERRDEQFFGPGTRLTVL.

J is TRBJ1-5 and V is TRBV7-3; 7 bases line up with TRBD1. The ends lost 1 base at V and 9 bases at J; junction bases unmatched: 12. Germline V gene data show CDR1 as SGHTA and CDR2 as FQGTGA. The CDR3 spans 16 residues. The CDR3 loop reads CASSLILTGDRRPQHF. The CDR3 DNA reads TGTGCCAGCAGCTTAATACTTACAGGGGACAGACGGCCCCAGCATTTT.

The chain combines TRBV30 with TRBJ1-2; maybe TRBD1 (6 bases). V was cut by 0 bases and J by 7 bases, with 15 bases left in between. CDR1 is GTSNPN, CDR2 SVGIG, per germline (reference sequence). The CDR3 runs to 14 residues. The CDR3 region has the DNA TGTGCCTGGAGTGTGGGGCAGGGGAATCTTGGCTACACCTTC. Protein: CAWSVGQGNLGYTF.